The clone carrying this T cell receptor beta chain was detected a few times. Caucasian, healthy and from Russia, the donors were aged between about 6 and 90. Extractions gave at least 5 micrograms of total RNA per sample. The data are from a study of blood T cells in healthy people across ages. A J-beta primer mix and a sample-barcoded 5' primer were used in a second PCR of roughly 6 to 11 cycles. One entry per CDR3 protein results from TCRdb running MiXCR on the 5' RACE reads. The sample yields hundreds of thousands of distinct CDR3 sequences, 25% seen once. The sample was also linked to a second study, of T cells of mothers and their children. This second study says: A few healthy Caucasian mothers, along with their six children, served as the donors. An overlap that was slightly higher, though non-significant, was seen in related mother-child pairs versus unrelated pairs.

Sequenced: blood. The source is a boy younger than 18 in good health.

Here the CDR3 DNA reads TGCAGTGCCCAATCAACGTGGCCTGAGACCGTCAACCAAGAGACCCAGTACTTC. Residues: CSAQSTWPETVNQETQYF. The rearrangement joins TRBV20-1 to TRBJ2-5; D is ambiguous. The CDR3 is made up of 18 amino acids. The V and J ends lost 6 bases and 0 bases respectively, with 26 bases between them. Germline V gene data show CDR1 as DFQATT and CDR2 as SNEGSKA (reference sequence).